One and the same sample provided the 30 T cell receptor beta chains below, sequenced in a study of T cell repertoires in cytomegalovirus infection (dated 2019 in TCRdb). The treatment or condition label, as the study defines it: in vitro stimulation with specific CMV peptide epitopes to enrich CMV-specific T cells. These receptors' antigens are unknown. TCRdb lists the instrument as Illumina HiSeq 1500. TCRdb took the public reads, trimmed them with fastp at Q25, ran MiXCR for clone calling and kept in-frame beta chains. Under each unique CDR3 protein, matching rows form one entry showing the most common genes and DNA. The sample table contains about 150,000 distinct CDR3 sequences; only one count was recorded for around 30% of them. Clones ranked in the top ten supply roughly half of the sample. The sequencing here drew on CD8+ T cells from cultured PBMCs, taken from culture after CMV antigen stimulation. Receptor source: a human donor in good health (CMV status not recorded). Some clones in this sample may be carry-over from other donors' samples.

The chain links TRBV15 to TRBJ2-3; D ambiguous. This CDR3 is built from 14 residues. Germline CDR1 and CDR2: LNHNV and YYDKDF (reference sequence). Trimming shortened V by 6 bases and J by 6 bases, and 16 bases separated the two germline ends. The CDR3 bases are TGTGCCACCAGGGTGGGGTTAGGGCTGGATACGCAGTATTTT. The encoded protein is CATRVGLGLDTQYF.

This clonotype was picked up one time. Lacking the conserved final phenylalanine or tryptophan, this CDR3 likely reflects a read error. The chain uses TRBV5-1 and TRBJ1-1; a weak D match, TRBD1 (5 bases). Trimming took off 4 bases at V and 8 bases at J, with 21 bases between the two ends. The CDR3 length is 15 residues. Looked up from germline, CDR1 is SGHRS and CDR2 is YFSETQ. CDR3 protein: CASSHPVGGSPEAFS. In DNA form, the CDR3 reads TGCGCCAGCAGCCACCCGGTGGGGGGGAGCCCAGAAGCTTTCTCT.

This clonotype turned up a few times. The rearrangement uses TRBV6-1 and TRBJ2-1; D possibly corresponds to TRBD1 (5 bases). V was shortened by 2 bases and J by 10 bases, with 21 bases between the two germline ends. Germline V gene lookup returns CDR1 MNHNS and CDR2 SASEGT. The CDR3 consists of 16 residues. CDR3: CASSEYVTGPLGEQFF. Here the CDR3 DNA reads TGTGCCAGCAGTGAATACGTAACAGGCCCCCTCGGGGAGCAGTTCTTC.

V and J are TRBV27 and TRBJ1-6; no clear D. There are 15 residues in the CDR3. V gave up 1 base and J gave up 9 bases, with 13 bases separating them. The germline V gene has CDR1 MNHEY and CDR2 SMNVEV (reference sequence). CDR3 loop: CASSLYGLGPSPLHF. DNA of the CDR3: TGTGCCAGCAGTTTATACGGTCTAGGTCCTTCACCCCTCCACTTT.

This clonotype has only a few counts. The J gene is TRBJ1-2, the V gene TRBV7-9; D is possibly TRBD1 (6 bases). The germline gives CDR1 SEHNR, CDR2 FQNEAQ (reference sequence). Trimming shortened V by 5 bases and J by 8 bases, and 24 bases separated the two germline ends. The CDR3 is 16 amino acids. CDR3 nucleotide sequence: TGTGCCAGCAGCCACAGGGACACCGGAGTGAGGGGCGGCTACACCTTC. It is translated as CASSHRDTGVRGGYTF. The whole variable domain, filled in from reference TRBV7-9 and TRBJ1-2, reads DTGVSQNPRHKITKRGQNVTFRCDPISEHNRLYWYRQTLGQGPEFLTYFQNEAQLEKSRLLSDRFSAERPKGSFSTLEIQRTEQGDSAMYLCASSHRDTGVRGGYTFGSGTRLTVV.

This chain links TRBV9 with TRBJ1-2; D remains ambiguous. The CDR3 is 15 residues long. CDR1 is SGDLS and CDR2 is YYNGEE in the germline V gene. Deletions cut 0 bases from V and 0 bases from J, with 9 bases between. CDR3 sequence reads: CASSVDGSSNYGYTF. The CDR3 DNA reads TGTGCCAGCAGCGTAGATGGCAGTTCTAACTATGGCTACACCTTC.

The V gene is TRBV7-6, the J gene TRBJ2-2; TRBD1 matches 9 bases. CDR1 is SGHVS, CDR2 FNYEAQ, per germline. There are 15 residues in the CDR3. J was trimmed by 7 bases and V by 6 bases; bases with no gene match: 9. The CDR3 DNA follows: TGTGCCAGCAGTTGGGGGGACAGGGCGGACGGGGAGCTGTTTTTT. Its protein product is CASSWGDRADGELFF.

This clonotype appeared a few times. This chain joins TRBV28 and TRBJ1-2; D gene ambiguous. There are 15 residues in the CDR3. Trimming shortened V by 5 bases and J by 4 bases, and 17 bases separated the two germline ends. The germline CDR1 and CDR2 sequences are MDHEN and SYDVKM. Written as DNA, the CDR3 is TGTGCCAGCAGTCCCCCAGAGAGAACCTTCTATGGCTACACCTTC. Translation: CASSPPERTFYGYTF.

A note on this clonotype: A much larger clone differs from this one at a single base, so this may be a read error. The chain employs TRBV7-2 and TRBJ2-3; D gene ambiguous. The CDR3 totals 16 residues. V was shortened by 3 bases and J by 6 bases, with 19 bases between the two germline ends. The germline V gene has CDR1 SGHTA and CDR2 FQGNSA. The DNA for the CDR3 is TGTGCCAGCAGCTTGCTCCTAGTGGTGCCAACGGATACGCAGTATTTT. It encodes CASSLLLVVPTDTQYF.

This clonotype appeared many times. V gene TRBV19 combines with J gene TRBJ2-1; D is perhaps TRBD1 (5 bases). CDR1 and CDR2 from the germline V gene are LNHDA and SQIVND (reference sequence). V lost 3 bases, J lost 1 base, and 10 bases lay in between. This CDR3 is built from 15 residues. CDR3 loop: CASSISTVSYNEQFF. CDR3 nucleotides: TGTGCCAGTAGTATTTCGACAGTATCCTACAATGAGCAGTTCTTC.

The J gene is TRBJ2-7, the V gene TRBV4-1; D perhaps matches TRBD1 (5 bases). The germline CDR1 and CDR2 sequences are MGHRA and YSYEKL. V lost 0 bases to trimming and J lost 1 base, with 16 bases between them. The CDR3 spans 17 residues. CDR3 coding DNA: TGCGCCAGCAGCCAAGAAGTAATTCGGCAGGGTTCCTACGAGCAGTACTTC. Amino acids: CASSQEVIRQGSYEQYF.

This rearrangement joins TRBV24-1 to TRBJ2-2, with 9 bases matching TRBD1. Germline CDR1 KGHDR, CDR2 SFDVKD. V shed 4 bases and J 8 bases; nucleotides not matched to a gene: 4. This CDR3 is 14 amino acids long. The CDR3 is CATSETGGAGELFF. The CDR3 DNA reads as TGTGCCACCAGTGAGACAGGGGGTGCGGGGGAGCTGTTTTTT.

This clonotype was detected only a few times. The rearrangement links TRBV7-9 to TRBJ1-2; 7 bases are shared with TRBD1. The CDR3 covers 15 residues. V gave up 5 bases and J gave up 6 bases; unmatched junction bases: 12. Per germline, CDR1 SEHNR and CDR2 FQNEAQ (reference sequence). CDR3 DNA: TGTGCCAGCAGCGGGAGGGACAGAGAAGAGAATGGCTACACCTTC. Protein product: CASSGRDREENGYTF.

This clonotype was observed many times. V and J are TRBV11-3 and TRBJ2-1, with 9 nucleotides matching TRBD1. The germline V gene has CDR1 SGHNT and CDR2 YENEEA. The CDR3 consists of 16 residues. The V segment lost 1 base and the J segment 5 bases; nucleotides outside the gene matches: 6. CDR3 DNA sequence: TGTGCCAGCAGCTTAGGTCCCGGGACAGGGCACAATGAGCAGTTCTTC. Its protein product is CASSLGPGTGHNEQFF.

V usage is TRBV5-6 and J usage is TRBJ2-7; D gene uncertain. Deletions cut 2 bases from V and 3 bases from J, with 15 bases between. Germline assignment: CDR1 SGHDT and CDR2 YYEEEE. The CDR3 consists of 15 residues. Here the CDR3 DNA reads TGTGCCAGCAGCTTAGGCCTGGCGGATCTCTACGAGCAGTACTTC. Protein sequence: CASSLGLADLYEQYF.

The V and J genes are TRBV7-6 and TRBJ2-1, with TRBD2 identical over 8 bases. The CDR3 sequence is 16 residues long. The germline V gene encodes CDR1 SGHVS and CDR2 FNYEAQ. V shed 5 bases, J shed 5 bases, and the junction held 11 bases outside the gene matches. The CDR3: CASSETPGTRDNEQFF. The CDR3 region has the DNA TGTGCCAGCAGCGAAACCCCCGGGACTAGGGACAATGAGCAGTTCTTC. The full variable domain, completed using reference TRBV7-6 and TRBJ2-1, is GAGVSQSPRYKVTKRGQDVALRCDPISGHVSLYWYRQALGQGPEFLTYFNYEAQQDKSGLPNDRFSAERPEGSISTLTIQRTEQRDSAMYRCASSETPGTRDNEQFFGPGTRLTVL.

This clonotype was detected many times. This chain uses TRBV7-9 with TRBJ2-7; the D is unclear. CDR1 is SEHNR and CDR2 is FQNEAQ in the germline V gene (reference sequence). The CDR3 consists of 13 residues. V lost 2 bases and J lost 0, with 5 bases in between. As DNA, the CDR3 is TGTGCCAGCAGCTTAATGAGCTCCTACGAGCAGTACTTC. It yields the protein CASSLMSSYEQYF. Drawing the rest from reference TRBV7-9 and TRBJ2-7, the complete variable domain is DTGVSQNPRHKITKRGQNVTFRCDPISEHNRLYWYRQTLGQGPEFLTYFQNEAQLEKSRLLSDRFSAERPKGSFSTLEIQRTEQGDSAMYLCASSLMSSYEQYFGPGTRLTVT.

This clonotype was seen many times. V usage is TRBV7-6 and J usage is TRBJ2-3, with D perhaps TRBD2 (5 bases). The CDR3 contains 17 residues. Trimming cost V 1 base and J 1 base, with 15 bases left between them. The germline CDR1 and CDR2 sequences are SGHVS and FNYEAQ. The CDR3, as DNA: TGTGCCAGCAGCTTAGTCTCTGTCCGGGATGGCACAGATACGCAGTATTTT. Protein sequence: CASSLVSVRDGTDTQYF.

The DNA of the CDR3 is TGTGCCAGCAGCCCGGGGGGGGATGAGCAGTTCTTC. Its protein is CASSPGGDEQFF. The chain carries TRBV7-6 and TRBJ2-1, with 8 bases lining up with TRBD2. CDR1 is SGHVS, CDR2 FNYEAQ, per germline. The V and J ends lost 5 bases and 8 bases, in that order; junction bases with no gene match: 2. This CDR3 contains 12 residues.

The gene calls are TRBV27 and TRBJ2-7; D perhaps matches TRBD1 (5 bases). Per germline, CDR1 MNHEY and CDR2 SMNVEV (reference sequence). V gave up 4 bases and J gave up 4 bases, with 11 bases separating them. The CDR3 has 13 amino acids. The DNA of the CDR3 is TGTGCCAGCAGTTCCGGACACCCTTACGAGCAGTACTTC. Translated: CASSSGHPYEQYF.

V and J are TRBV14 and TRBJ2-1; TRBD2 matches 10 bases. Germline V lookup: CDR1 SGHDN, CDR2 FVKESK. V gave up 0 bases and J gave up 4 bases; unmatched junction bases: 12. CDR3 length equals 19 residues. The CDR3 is CASSQEGPPAGGRYNEQFF. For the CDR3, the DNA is TGTGCCAGCAGCCAAGAAGGCCCCCCAGCGGGGGGGCGGTACAATGAGCAGTTCTTC.

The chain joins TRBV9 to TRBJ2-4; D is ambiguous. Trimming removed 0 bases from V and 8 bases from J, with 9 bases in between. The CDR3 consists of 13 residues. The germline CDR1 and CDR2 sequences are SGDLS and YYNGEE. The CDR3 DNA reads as TGTGCCAGCAGCGTAGGTCCCTTTGACATTCAGTACTTC. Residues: CASSVGPFDIQYF.

The CDR3 reads CSARDVRGNYNEQFF. CDR3 nucleotide sequence: TGCAGTGCTAGAGATGTCCGGGGGAACTACAATGAGCAGTTCTTC. V usage is TRBV20-1 and J usage is TRBJ2-1; weak D call: TRBD2 (6 bases). The V end was cut by 0 bases, the J end by 3 bases, with 12 bases between. The CDR3 is 15 amino acids. Germline CDR1 is DFQATT and CDR2 is SNEGSKA (reference sequence).

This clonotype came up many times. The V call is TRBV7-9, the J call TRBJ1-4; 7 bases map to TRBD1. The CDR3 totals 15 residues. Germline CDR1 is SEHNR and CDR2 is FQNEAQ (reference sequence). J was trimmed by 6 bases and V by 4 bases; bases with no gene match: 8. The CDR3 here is CASSSRGTDHEKLFF. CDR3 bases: TGTGCCAGCAGCTCTCGCGGGACAGACCATGAAAAACTGTTTTTT.

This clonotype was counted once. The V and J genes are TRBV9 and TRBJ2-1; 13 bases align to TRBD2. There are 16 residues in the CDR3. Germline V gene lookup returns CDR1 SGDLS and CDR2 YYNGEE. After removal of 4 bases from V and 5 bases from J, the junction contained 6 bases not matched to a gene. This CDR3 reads CASSSRTSGGHNEQFF. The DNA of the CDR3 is TGTGCCAGCAGCTCCCGGACTAGCGGGGGCCACAATGAGCAGTTCTTC.

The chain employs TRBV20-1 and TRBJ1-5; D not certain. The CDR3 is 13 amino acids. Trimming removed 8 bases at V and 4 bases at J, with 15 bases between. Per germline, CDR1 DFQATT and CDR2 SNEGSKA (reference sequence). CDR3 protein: CSWHVEGNQPQHF. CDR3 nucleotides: TGCAGTTGGCACGTCGAGGGTAATCAGCCCCAGCATTTT.

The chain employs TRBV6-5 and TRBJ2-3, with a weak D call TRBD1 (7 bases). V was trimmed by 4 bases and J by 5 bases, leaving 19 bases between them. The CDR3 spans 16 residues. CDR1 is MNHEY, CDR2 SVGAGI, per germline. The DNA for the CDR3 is TGTGCCAGCAGTTCCTACCTAGGAGGGGGCGGAGATACGCAGTATTTT. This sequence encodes CASSSYLGGGGDTQYF.

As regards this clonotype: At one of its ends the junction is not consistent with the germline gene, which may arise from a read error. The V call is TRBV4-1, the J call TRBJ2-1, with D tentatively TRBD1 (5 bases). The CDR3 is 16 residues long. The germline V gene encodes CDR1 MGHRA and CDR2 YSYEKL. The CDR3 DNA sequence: TGTGCCAGCAGCCATCCCGACAGTAGAAGGGACAATGAGCAGTTCTTC. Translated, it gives CASSHPDSRRDNEQFF.

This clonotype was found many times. The CDR3 DNA reads TGTGCCTGGAGTCGGCCTGGAAACGGGGAGCTGTTTTTT. Its translation: CAWSRPGNGELFF. This rearrangement joins TRBV30 to TRBJ2-2; unclear D gene. The CDR3 length is 13 residues. Germline V CDR1 and CDR2: GTSNPN, SVGIG (reference sequence). V was pared by 2 bases and J by 7 bases, with 11 bases between.

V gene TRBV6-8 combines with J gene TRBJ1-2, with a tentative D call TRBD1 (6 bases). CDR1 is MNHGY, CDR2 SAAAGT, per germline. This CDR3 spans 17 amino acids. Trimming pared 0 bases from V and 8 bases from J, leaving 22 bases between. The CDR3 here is CASSYSPLTGARGGYTF. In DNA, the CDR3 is TGTGCCAGCAGTTACTCCCCTTTGACAGGAGCTAGAGGCGGCTACACCTTC.